This T cell receptor (beta chain) was identified in a study of blood T cell repertoires in COVID-19. Across the study: The origin of the acute and convalescent COVID-19 samples was the United States, Italy and Spain. Sources were T cells, B-cell-depleted T cells, or PBMCs; the material itself was cDNA or gDNA.

This clone was detected ten times or more. Per the original data handling: Amplification of reference gene primers provided the estimated nucleated cell counts. Only in-frame clones appear in the TCRdb table, and some are missing; sequencing was by immunoSEQ multiplex PCR. The V and J calls and clone size come from that table; D and trimming were worked out from the DNA. The sample holds 300,000 or so clones, around 89% seen once. The CDR3 is made up of 13 amino acids. Looked up from germline, CDR1 is MNHEY and CDR2 is SVGEGT. Trimming at V came to 2 bases and at J to 4 bases, leaving 1 base not matched to a gene.

The clonotype was recovered from a woman in her thirties or forties with acute or convalescent COVID-19. The chain carries TRBV6-2 or TRBV6-3 and TRBJ1-2, with 7 bases that match TRBD1. The source material was peripheral blood. CDR3 sequence: CASSYRDSYGYTF. In nucleotides, the CDR3 is TGTGCCAGCAGTTACAGGGACAGCTATGGCTACACCTTC.